One sample yielded the 17 T cell receptor beta chains listed below, sequenced in a study of blood T cells in healthy people across ages. A second PCR of 7 to 11 cycles used a sample-barcoded 5' primer and a J-beta primer mix. Each CDR3 protein gets one entry after TCRdb re-called the 5' RACE reads with MiXCR. This table holds 1.5 million to 2 million distinct CDR3 sequences, about 28% found once. Sequenced input: blood. These receptors were collected from a woman aged 25-40 years in good health.

The table lists this clonotype with a few counts. The chain's CDR3 is CASSQDRGTSGRYEQFF. The CDR3 bases are TGCGCCAGCAGCCAAGATCGGGGGACTAGCGGGAGGTATGAGCAGTTCTTC. V and J are TRBV4-1 and TRBJ2-1; 15 nucleotides match TRBD2. With 0 bases clipped from V and 8 bases from J, the junction kept 5 bases outside the gene matches. The CDR3 extends over 17 amino acids. CDR1 is MGHRA, CDR2 YSYEKL, per germline.

This clonotype was seen a few times. The chain links TRBV5-4 to TRBJ1-1; D is perhaps TRBD1 (5 bases). V shed 4 bases and J shed 9 bases, with 13 bases lying between them. The CDR3 has 12 amino acids. The germline V gene encodes CDR1 SGHNT and CDR2 YYREEE (reference sequence). The chain's CDR3 is CASSKPGTQAFF. The CDR3 region has the DNA TGTGCCAGCAGCAAACCCGGGACGCAAGCTTTCTTT.

Turning to this clonotype: As the CDR3 is not closed by the conserved phenylalanine or tryptophan, this likely results from a read error. The CDR3 nucleotides are TGTGCCAGCAGTTCCTACGCCCAGGGGCTAAGCAATCAGCCCCAGCATGTT. Its protein is CASSSYAQGLSNQPQHV. This chain connects TRBV12-3 or TRBV12-4 to TRBJ1-5; D possibly corresponds to TRBD1 (6 bases). This CDR3 contains 17 residues. V was pared by 4 bases and J by 1 base, with 17 bases between.

This clonotype appeared a few times. The chain couples TRBV20-1 to TRBJ1-5; the D gene is possibly TRBD1 (5 bases). The CDR3 is 12 amino acids. V gave up 7 bases and J gave up 6 bases, with 13 bases separating them. Germline assignment: CDR1 DFQATT and CDR2 SNEGSKA (reference sequence). CDR3 nucleotide sequence: TGCAGTGTCCCCGGAAGGGGTCAGCCCCAGCATTTT. It yields the protein CSVPGRGQPQHF.

The V and J genes are TRBV7-9 and TRBJ2-1, with D tentatively TRBD2 (6 bases). The DNA matches TRBJ2-7 better at its end, which makes the J call doubtful. The CDR3 loop spans 14 amino acids. Germline V gene lookup returns CDR1 SEHNR and CDR2 FQNEAQ (reference sequence). CDR3 nucleotides: TGTGCCAGCATCAGACTAGGGGCCTACAATGAGCAGTACTTC. Protein product: CASIRLGAYNEQYF.

This clonotype was counted between two and nine times. The rearrangement joins TRBV6-6 to TRBJ2-7; D remains ambiguous. The V gene lost 2 bases and the J gene lost 5 bases, with 7 bases spanning the gap. Per the germline V gene, CDR1 is MNHNY and CDR2 is SVGAGI (reference sequence). The CDR3 is 12 residues long. CDR3 residues: CASSYPHDEQYF. In nucleotides, the CDR3 is TGTGCCAGCAGTTACCCACACGACGAGCAGTACTTC.

This clonotype was recorded a few times. The V and J genes are TRBV12-3 or TRBV12-4 and TRBJ1-1; no clear D gene. Trimming removed 5 bases at V and 6 bases at J, with 13 bases between. This CDR3 contains 13 residues. The CDR3 reads CASSAPRRPEAFF. The CDR3 nucleotides read TGTGCCAGCAGTGCTCCCAGGCGGCCTGAAGCTTTCTTT.

This clonotype has at least ten counts. V usage is TRBV5-1 and J usage is TRBJ2-5, with D possibly matching TRBD1 (7 bases). Per the germline V gene, CDR1 is SGHRS and CDR2 is YFSETQ. The CDR3 runs to 15 residues. Trimming took off 7 bases at V and 2 bases at J, with 18 bases between the two ends. The CDR3 DNA follows: TGCGCCAGCCGCCTGCGGGACAGCAATCAAGAGACCCAGTACTTC. This translates into CASRLRDSNQETQYF.

This clonotype was counted a few times. The chain links TRBV19 to TRBJ2-7; 9 nucleotides match TRBD2. CDR1 and CDR2 (germline): LNHDA, SQIVND (reference sequence). The CDR3 totals 15 residues. J lost 6 bases, V lost 2 bases, and 8 bases had no gene match. In DNA form, the CDR3 reads TGTGCCAGTAGTATACGCGGCGGGGGGGCCGGCGAGCAGTACTTC. Translated, it gives CASSIRGGGAGEQYF.

This clonotype was observed a few times. J is TRBJ2-3 and V is TRBV11-2; the D is unclear. CDR3 length equals 14 residues. Germline CDR1 and CDR2: SGHAT and FQNNGV. V was trimmed by 4 bases and J by 2 bases, leaving 10 bases between them. The CDR3 region is CASSSRWLTDTQYF. CDR3 DNA: TGTGCCAGCAGCTCCCGCTGGCTCACAGATACGCAGTATTTT.

The CDR3 DNA reads TGTGCCAGCACCCTTGGTGAGTTCGCGGCGACCCAGTACTTC. Amino acid sequence: CASTLGEFAATQYF. The chain carries TRBV12-3 or TRBV12-4 and TRBJ2-5; D not resolved. This CDR3 is built from 14 residues. V lost 7 bases to trimming and J lost 7 bases, with 19 bases between them.

This clonotype was counted between two and nine times. At one of its ends the junction is not consistent with the germline gene, which may arise from a read error. The V gene is TRBV6-5, the J gene TRBJ2-5; TRBD2 agrees at 7 bases. This CDR3 region has 17 residues. Germline V CDR1 and CDR2: MNHEY, SVGAGI. The CDR3 DNA follows: TGTGCCGGCAGTTACGGGGGGAGGGCTGGGGAACAAGAGACCCAGTACTTC. Its translation: CAGSYGGRAGEQETQYF.

The table lists this clonotype with a few counts. The chain employs TRBV20-1 and TRBJ2-5, with TRBD2 matching over 13 bases. Germline loops: CDR1 DFQATT, CDR2 SNEGSKA (reference sequence). Trimming at V came to 3 bases and at J to 5 bases, leaving 12 bases not matched to a gene. The CDR3 sequence is 17 residues long. The CDR3 DNA follows: TGCAGTGCTAGTTTAGGACTAGCGGGAGAGTCGGGTGAGACCCAGTACTTC. As protein: CSASLGLAGESGETQYF.

This clonotype was seen only a few times. This chain connects TRBV7-9 to TRBJ2-3; TRBD2 is a possible D gene (6 bases). The germline V gene encodes CDR1 SEHNR and CDR2 FQNEAQ (reference sequence). The CDR3 spans 16 residues. The ends were cut back, 1 base at V and 4 bases at J, with 15 bases in the middle. CDR3 amino acids: CASSLEGGVVADTQYF. The DNA of the CDR3 is TGTGCCAGCAGCTTAGAAGGCGGGGTAGTAGCAGATACGCAGTATTTT.

A single count supports this clonotype. The chain is built from TRBV2 and TRBJ2-4; TRBD2 aligns across 8 bases. The CDR3 consists of 15 residues. Per the germline V gene, CDR1 is SNHLY and CDR2 is FYNNEI. V shed 5 bases, J shed 2 bases, and the junction held 5 bases outside the gene matches. The CDR3 bases are TGTGCCAGCAGTCTCAGTAGCGGGACCAAAAACATTCAGTACTTC. Its translation: CASSLSSGTKNIQYF.

This clonotype was seen only a few times. The rearrangement joins TRBV20-1 to TRBJ1-4; 8 nucleotides match TRBD1. The junction had 5 bases not matched to a gene; V was cut back by 0 bases and J by 8 bases. Germline V CDR1 and CDR2: DFQATT, SNEGSKA (reference sequence). This CDR3 spans 14 amino acids. The CDR3 here is CSARDGTGWEKLFF. CDR3 nucleotide sequence: TGCAGTGCTAGAGATGGGACAGGATGGGAAAAACTGTTTTTT.

V usage is TRBV12-5 and J usage is TRBJ1-2; 9 bases agree with TRBD1. Germline CDR1 LGHNT, CDR2 FRNRAP. This CDR3 spans 15 amino acids. J gave up 8 bases and V 5 bases, and 12 bases lay outside the gene matches. The CDR3 spells CASGLGQGSQGGYTF. The CDR3 DNA reads as TGTGCTAGTGGTCTGGGACAGGGATCTCAAGGCGGCTACACCTTC. Supplemented by reference TRBV12-5 and TRBJ1-2, the full variable domain reads DARVTQTPRHKVTEMGQEVTMRCQPILGHNTVFWYRQTMMQGLELLAYFRNRAPLDDSGMPKDRFSAEMPDATLATLKIQPSEPRDSAVYFCASGLGQGSQGGYTFGSGTRLTVV.